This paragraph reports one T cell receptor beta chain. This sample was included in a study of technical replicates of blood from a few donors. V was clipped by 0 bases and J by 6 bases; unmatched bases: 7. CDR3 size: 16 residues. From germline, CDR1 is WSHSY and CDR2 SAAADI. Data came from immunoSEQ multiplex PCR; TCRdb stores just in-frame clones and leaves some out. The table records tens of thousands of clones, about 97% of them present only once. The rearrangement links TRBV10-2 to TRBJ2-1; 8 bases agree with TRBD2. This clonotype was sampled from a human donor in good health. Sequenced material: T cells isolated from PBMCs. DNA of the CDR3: TGCGCCAGCAGTGAGTCGGGGCTAGCGGGTGGCAATGAGCAGTTCTTC. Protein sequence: CASSESGLAGGNEQFF.